Sequencing of this TCR beta chain was carried out in a study of identical twins. Addition of a universal primer site occurred through template switching, and cDNA carried unique molecular identifiers. TCRdb independently ran MiXCR on the 5' RACE reads; one entry per CDR3 protein. The sample yields about 530,000 distinct CDR3 sequences, around 15% seen once. Study outcomes and limitations: Partly confounded zero-insertion analyses could result from invariant MAIT and iNKT cells. For monozygotic twins, models underestimated out-of-frame TCR alpha sharing.

CDR1 and CDR2 (germline): SQVTM, ANQGSEA. V shed 3 bases and J shed 1 base, with 5 bases lying between them. The CDR3 length is 12 residues. This clonotype has only a few counts. The antigen is undetermined. The data were also submitted as part of a second study, on yellow fever vaccine responses in identical twins. From that study: Twins' vaccine T cell response reportedly seemed partly convergent, partly personalized.

This clonotype was sampled from a woman aged 18-30 years in good health. The genes are TRBV29-1 and TRBJ2-3; D unclear. Sequenced material: CD4+ T cells sorted from blood. The chain's CDR3 is CSVDPGTDTQYF. The CDR3 DNA is TGCAGCGTTGATCCCGGCACAGATACGCAGTATTTT.